This TCR beta chain was identified during a study of T cell repertoires in cytomegalovirus infection. The overall study: Through public TCR beta signatures, both CMV infection and matching HLA type were indicated.

TCRdb re-analysed the reads in MiXCR, keeping a single row per CDR3 protein. The table lists 600,000 to 800,000 distinct CDR3 sequences, roughly 24% of them singletons. This CDR3 comprises 12 residues. Trimming shortened V by 3 bases and J by 9 bases, and 9 bases separated the two germline ends. Germline V gene sequence: CDR1 SGHTA, CDR2 FQGNSA. There are many counts of this clonotype. The sequenced material came from CD8+ T cells from PBMCs. The chain uses TRBV7-2 and TRBJ2-1, with D unresolved. This sequence was found in a human donor in good health (CMV status not recorded). Some clones in this sample may be carry-over from other donors' samples. CDR3 nucleotide sequence: TGTGCCAGCAGCTTGAACAGTTTTGAGCAGTTCTTC. This encodes CASSLNSFEQFF. Filled out from reference TRBV7-2 and TRBJ2-1, the complete variable domain reads GAGVSQSPSNKVTEKGKDVELRCDPISGHTALYWYRQSLGQGLEFLIYFQGNSAPDKSGLPSDRFSAERTGGSVSTLTIQRTQQEDSAVYLCASSLNSFEQFFGPGTRLTVL.